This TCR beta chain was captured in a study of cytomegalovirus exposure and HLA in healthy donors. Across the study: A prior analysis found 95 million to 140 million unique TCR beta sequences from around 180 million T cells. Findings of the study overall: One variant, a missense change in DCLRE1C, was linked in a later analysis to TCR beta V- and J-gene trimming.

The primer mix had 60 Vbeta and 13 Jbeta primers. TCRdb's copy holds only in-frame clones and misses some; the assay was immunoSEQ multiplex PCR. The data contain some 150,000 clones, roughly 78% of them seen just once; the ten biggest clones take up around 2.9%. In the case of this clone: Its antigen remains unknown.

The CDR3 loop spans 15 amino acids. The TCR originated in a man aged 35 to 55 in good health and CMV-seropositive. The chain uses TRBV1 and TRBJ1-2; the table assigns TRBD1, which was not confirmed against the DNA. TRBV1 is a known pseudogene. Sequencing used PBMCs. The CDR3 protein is CTSSPGQVLNYGYTF. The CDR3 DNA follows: TGCACCAGCAGCCCCGGACAGGTTCTTAACTATGGCTACACCTTC.